This T cell receptor beta chain was recovered during a study of beta chain features in type 1 diabetes (dated by TCRdb to between 2017 and 2018). In the study overall: Patients and healthy donors did not differ in mean age, gender distribution, total cell number or subset yield. A total of some 100,000,000 sorted cells were examined across all samples, and a strong correlation was observed between cell number per subset and RNA yield. Whereas all 30 or so donors provided naive and central memory subsets, regulatory and stem cell-like memory subsets were isolated from just 8 patients and roughly eight healthy donors. In the study, recently diagnosed type 1 diabetes patients and matched healthy donors were compared on the TCRB repertoires of their sorted circulating CD4+ T cell subsets.

This clone was counted between two and nine times. Its antigen is currently not known. No qualities accompany the bases; no much larger clone lies one base away. For CDR1 and CDR2, the germline V gene lists MDHEN and SYDVKM. Deletion took 6 bases off V and 6 bases off J, with a span of 17 bases between the germline ends. The CDR3 runs 15 amino acids, cysteine and phenylalanine included. This entry keeps only the CDR3 DNA: 45 bases, framed from base 1. Study-wide conclusions, independent of this receptor: Naive, central memory and regulatory TCRB repertoires appeared to be more similar among patients than among healthy donors. At VDJ recombination sites, patients with type 1 diabetes made fewer insertions and deleted more nucleotides, a pattern implying thymic rearrangement abnormalities. Shorter templates might be favored by PCR, yet because patient and control samples were amplified and corrected together, any such skew would affect both groups equally. HLA sub-analyses involved small numbers of individuals, so any influence of HLA type on TCRB rearrangement remained unresolved. Because cDNA rather than genomic DNA was sequenced, highly expressing activated cells could have been over-represented, although no difference in activation and CD3 levels was found between groups. Type 1 diabetes patients showed a moderate but significant shortening of TCRB CDR3 length in all four CD4+ subsets.

The entire amount of isolated RNA was reverse transcribed using the High Capacity cDNA Reverse Transcription Kit, so the sequenced TCRB transcripts were expressed ones. Naive, central memory and regulatory T cell samples underwent deep immunoSEQ sequencing, averaging approximately 3.3 million total reads per sample. Sorted cells were lysed in RLT buffer, and RNA was extracted using DNase-treated RNeasy Micro or Mini kits according to cell number. Each cell subset was processed on its own to prevent cross-contamination, while patient and healthy donor samples were processed together. The immunoSEQ multiplex PCR was used to amplify TCRB sequences from cDNA, yielding 87-bp fragments that span the CDR3 region. Sequencing of the amplicons was done on the Illumina HiSeq platform. The paper's data handling went like this. Synthetic template baselines were used to correct PCR bias computationally, reads within Hamming distance 2 were collapsed, and singletons that could not be merged were discarded. Reads were aligned to IMGT to assign V, D and J genes, CDR3 length, and insertions or deletions at six rearrangement sites. Within each subset, clonotype counts were normalized to the number of sorted cells before true diversity and Gini coefficients were calculated with the tcR R package. The overlap coefficient, calculated on TCRB nucleotide sequences, was used to quantify repertoire sharing. As a proxy for the pre-selection repertoire, out-of-frame TCRB sequences from naive cells were analyzed. Here the immuneACCESS table is served through TCRdb, limited to in-frame sequences with V and J called. Missing clones are a known gap in these copies; in checked studies unresolved V genes cover under half, and the rest lacks a known reason. V, J and clone size reflect that table, while D and trimming were determined from the DNA. The sample includes about 270,000 clones, with roughly 13% observed a single time. Less than 0.02% of the sample rests with the top ten.

A single peripheral blood draw of about 116 mL on average was collected from each donor into heparinised tubes. Using a panel that included CD45RO, CCR7, CD25, CD127, CD95 and CD27, naive, central memory, regulatory and stem cell-like memory CD4+ T cells were sorted on a BD FACSAria II. All sorted populations exceeded 98% purity. PBMCs were isolated immediately by Lymphoprep density gradient centrifugation and stained directly without culture. Samples were stained and sorted in pairs, with one healthy donor and one patient per experiment, so that batch effects were minimized. Here the chain combines TRBV28 and TRBJ2-2; the D gene is possibly TRBD2, with 7 bases matching. This receptor was identified in a man aged 30 to 45 with type 1 diabetes. Material for sequencing was naive CD4+ T cells from blood. What the cell subset or site label conveys for this sample: true naive CD4+ T cells. The DNA is TGTGCCAGCAGCCACCATGGAGGGGGGGCCGGGGAGCTGTTTTTT. Its coded protein is CASSHHGGGAGELFF.